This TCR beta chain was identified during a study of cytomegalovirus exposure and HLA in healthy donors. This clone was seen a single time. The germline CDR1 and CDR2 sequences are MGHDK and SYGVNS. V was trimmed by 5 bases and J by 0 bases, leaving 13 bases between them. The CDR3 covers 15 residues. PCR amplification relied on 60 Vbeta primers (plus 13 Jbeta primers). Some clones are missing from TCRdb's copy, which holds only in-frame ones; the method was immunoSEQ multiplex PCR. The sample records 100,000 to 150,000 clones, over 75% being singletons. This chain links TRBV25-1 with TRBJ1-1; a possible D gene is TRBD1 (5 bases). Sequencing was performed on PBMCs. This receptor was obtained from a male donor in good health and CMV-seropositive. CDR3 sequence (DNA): TGTGCCAGCAGTTTGTCAGGGATGATGAACACTGAAGCTTTCTTT. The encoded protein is CASSLSGMMNTEAFF.